This TCR beta chain is drawn from a study of beta chain features in type 1 diabetes. Study results and caveats: With patients and controls alike, PCR might favor shorter templates to an equal degree.

The CDR3 runs 11 residues. From germline, CDR1 is MNHNY and CDR2 SVGAGI (reference sequence). V was pared by 8 bases and J by 3 bases, with 7 bases between. This clone appeared a few times. Its target is unknown. All of the isolated RNA was reverse transcribed, so expressed TCRB transcripts were sequenced. Here immunoSEQ multiplex PCR was the method, and the copy in TCRdb shows in-frame clones only, minus some. The sample shows under 250,000 clones, 14% of them seen only once. The V gene is TRBV6-6, the J gene TRBJ1-2; tentatively, D is TRBD1 (5 bases). This TCR came from a woman in her thirties or forties in good health. Material for sequencing was naive CD4+ T cells from blood. The CDR3 sequence: CASRGYYGYTF. The CDR3 region has the DNA TGTGCCAGCCGGGGGTACTATGGCTACACCTTC.